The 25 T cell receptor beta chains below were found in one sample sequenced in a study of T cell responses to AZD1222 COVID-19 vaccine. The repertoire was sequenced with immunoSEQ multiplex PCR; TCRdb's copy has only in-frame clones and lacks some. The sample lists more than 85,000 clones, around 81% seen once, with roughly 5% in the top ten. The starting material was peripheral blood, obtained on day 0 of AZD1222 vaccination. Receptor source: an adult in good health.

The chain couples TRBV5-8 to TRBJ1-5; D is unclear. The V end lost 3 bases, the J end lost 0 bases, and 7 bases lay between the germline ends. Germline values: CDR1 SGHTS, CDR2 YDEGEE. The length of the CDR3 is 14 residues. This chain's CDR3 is CASSSIYSNQPQHF. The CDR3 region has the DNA TGTGCCAGCAGCTCGATATATAGCAATCAGCCCCAGCATTTT.

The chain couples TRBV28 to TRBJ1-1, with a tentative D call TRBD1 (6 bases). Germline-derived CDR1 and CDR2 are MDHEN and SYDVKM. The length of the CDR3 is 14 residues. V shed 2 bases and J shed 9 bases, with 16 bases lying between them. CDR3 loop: CASSLRQGTPKAFF. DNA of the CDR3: TGTGCCAGCAGTTTAAGGCAGGGGACGCCTAAAGCTTTCTTT.

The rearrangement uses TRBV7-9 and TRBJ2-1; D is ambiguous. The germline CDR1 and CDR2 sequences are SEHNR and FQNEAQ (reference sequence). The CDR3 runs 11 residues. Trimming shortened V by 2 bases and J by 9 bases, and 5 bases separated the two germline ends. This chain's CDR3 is CASSLIGEQFF. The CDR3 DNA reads TGTGCCAGCAGCTTAATTGGTGAGCAGTTCTTC.

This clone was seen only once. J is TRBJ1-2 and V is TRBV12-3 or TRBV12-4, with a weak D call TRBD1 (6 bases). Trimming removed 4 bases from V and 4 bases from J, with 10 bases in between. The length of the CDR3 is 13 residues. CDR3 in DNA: TGTGCCAGCAGTTCCGGGACACCCTATGGCTACACCTTC. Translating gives CASSSGTPYGYTF.

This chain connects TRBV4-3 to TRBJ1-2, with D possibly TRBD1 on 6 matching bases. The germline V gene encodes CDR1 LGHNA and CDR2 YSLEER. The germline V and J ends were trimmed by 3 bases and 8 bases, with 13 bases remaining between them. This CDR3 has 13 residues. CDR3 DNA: TGCGCCAGCAGCCACGCCGGACAGTGGGGCTACACCTTC. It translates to CASSHAGQWGYTF.

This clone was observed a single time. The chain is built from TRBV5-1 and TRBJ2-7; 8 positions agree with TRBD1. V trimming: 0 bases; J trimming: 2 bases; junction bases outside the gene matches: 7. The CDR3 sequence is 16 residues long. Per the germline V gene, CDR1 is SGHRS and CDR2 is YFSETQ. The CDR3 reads CASSLAVSGGTYEQYF. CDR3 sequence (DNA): TGCGCCAGCAGCTTGGCCGTGTCAGGGGGCACCTACGAGCAGTACTTC.

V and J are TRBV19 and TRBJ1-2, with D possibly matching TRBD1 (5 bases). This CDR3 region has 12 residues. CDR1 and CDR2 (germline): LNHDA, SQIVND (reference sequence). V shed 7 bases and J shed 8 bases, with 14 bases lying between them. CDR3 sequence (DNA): TGTGCCAGTACCCCGGGTAGGGGCGGCTACACCTTC. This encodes CASTPGRGGYTF.

In DNA form, the CDR3 reads TGCGCCAGCAGAGACTCGGGACAGGGAGAGGAGCAGTACTTC. It specifies CASRDSGQGEEQYF. The V call is TRBV10-2, the J call TRBJ2-7, with TRBD1 matching over 9 bases. Germline V gene sequence: CDR1 WSHSY, CDR2 SAAADI. With V trimmed by 6 bases and J by 7 bases, 10 bases remained unmatched. The length of the CDR3 is 14 residues.

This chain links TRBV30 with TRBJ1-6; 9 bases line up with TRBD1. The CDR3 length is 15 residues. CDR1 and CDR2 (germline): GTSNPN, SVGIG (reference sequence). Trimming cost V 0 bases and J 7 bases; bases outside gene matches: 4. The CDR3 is CAWSVWDRANSPLHF. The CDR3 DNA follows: TGTGCCTGGAGTGTATGGGACAGGGCCAATTCACCCCTCCACTTT.

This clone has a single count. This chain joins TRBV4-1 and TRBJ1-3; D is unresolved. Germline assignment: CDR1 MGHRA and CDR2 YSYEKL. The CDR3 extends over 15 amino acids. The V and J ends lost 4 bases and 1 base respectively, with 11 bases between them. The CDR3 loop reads CASSPGPGSGNTIYF. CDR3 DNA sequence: TGCGCCAGCAGCCCTGGGCCGGGATCTGGAAACACCATATATTTT.

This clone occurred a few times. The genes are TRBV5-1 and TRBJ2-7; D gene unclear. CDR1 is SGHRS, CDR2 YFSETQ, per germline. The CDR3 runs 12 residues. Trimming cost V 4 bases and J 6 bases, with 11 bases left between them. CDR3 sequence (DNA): TGCGCCAGCAGCGTGGAGAGGACCGAGCAGTACTTC. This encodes CASSVERTEQYF.

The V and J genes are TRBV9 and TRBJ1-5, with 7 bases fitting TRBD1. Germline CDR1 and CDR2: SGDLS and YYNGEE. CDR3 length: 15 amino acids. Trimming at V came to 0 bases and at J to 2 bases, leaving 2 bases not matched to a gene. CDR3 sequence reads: CASSVDGTGNQPQHF. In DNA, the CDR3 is TGTGCCAGCAGCGTAGACGGGACAGGCAATCAGCCCCAGCATTTT.

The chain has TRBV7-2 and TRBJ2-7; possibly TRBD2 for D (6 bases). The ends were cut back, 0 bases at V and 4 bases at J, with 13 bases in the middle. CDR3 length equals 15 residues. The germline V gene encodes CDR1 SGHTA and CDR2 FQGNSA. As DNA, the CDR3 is TGTGCCAGCAGCTTAGCTCCAGCGGGTCGGTACGAGCAGTACTTC. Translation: CASSLAPAGRYEQYF.

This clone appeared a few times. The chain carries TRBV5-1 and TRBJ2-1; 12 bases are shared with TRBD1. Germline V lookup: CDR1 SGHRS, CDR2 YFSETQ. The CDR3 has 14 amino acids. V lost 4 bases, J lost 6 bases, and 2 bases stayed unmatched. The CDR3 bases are TGCGCCAGCAGCCGGGGACAGGGGGCCAATGAGCAGTTCTTC. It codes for CASSRGQGANEQFF.

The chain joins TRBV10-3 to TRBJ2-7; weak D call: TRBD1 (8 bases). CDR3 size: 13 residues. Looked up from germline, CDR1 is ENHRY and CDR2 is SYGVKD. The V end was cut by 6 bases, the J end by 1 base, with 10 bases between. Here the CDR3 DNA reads TGTGCCATCAGACAGGGGGGGTCCTACGAGCAGTACTTC. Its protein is CAIRQGGSYEQYF.

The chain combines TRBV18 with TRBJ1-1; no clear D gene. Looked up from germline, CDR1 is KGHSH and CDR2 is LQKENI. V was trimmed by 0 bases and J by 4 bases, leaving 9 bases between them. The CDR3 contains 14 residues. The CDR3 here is CASSPPGYATEAFF. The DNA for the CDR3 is TGTGCCAGCTCACCACCAGGGTACGCCACTGAAGCTTTCTTT.

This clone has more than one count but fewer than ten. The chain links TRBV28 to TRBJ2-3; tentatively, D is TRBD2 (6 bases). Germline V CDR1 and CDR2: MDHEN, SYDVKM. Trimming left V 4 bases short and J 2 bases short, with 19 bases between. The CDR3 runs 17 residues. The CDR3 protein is CASSSPGLAVVTDTQYF. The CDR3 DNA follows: TGTGCCAGCAGTTCCCCGGGGTTAGCGGTGGTCACAGATACGCAGTATTTT.

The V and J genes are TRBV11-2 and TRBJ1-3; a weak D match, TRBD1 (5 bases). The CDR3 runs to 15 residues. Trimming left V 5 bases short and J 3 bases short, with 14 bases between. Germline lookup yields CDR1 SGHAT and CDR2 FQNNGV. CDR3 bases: TGTGCCAGCAGCGGGCAGGGAAATAATGGAAACACCATATATTTT. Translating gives CASSGQGNNGNTIYF.

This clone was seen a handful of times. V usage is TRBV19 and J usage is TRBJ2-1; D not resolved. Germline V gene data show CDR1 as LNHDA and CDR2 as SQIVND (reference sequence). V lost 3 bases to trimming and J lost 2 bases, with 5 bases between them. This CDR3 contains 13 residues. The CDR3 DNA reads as TGTGCCAGTAGTATCCCTCCCTACAATGAGCAGTTCTTC. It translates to CASSIPPYNEQFF. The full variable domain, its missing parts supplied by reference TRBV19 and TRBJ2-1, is DGGITQSPKYLFRKEGQNVTLSCEQNLNHDAMYWYRQDPGQGLRLIYYSQIVNDFQKGDIAEGYSVSREKKESFPLTVTSAQKNPTAFYLCASSIPPYNEQFFGPGTRLTVL.

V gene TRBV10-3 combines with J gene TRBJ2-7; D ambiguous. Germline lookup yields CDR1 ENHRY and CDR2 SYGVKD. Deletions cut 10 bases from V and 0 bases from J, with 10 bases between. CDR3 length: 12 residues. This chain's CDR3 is CATRADSYEQYF. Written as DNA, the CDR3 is TGTGCCACCCGGGCAGACTCCTACGAGCAGTACTTC.

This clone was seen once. CDR3 loop: CASSQQGLHQPQHF. CDR3 nucleotides: TGTGCCAGCAGTCAACAGGGGTTGCATCAGCCCCAGCATTTT. V usage is TRBV6-5 and J usage is TRBJ1-5, with 7 bases aligning to TRBD1. Trimming removed 5 bases from V and 5 bases from J; junction bases left unmatched: 6. The CDR3 covers 14 residues. Germline V CDR1 and CDR2: MNHEY, SVGAGI.

The CDR3 bases are TGTGCCAGCTCACAAGGCCCGGGGGGGAATTCACCCCTCCACTTT. This encodes CASSQGPGGNSPLHF. This sequence joins TRBV18 and TRBJ1-6, with D possibly being TRBD1 (5 bases). The CDR3 totals 15 residues. From germline, CDR1 is KGHSH and CDR2 LQKENI. The V end lost 4 bases, the J end lost 7 bases, and 14 bases lay between the germline ends.

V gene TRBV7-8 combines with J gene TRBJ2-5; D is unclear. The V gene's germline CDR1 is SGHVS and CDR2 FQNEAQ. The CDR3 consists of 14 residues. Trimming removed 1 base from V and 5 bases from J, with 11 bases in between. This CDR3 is CASSLEEISETQYF. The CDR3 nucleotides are TGTGCCAGCAGCTTAGAGGAGATTTCGGAGACCCAGTACTTC. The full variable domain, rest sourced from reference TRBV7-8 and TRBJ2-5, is GAGVSQSPRYKVAKRGQDVALRCDPISGHVSLFWYQQALGQGPEFLTYFQNEAQLDKSGLPSDRFFAERPEGSVSTLKIQRTQQEDSAVYLCASSLEEISETQYFGPGTRLLVL.

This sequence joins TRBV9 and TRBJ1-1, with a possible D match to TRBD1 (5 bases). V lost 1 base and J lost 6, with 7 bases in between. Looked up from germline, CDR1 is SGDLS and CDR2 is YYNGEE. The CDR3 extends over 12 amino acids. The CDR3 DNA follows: TGTGCCAGCAGCGTACCGGGGGCTGAAGCTTTCTTT. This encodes CASSVPGAEAFF.

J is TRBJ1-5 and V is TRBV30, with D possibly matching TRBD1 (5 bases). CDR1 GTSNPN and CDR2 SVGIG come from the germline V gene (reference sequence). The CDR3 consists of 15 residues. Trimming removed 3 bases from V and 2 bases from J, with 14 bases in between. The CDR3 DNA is TGTGCCTGGAGACCGAGGGGAGTTGGCAATCAGCCCCAGCATTTT. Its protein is CAWRPRGVGNQPQHF. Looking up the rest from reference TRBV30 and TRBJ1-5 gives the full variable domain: SQTIHQWPATLVQPVGSPLSLECTVEGTSNPNLYWYRQAAGRGLQLLFYSVGIGQISSEVPQNLSASRPQDRQFILSSKKLLLSDSGFYLCAWRPRGVGNQPQHFGDGTRLSIL.